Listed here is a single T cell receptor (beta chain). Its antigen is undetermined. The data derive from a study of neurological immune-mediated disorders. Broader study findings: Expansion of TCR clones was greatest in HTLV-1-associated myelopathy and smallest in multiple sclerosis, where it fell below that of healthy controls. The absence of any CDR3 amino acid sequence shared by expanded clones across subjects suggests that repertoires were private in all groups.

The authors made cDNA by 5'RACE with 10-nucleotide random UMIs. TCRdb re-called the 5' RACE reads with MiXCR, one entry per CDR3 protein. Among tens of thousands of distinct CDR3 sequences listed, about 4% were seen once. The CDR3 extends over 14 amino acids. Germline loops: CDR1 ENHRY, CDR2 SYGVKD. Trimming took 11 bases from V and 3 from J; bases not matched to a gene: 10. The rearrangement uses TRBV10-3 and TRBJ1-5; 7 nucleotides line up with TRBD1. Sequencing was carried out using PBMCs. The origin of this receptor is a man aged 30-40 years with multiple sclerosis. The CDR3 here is CASQTGKNNQPQHF. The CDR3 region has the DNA TGTGCCTCCCAGACAGGGAAGAACAATCAGCCCCAGCATTTT.